What follows describes a single T cell receptor (beta chain). Its specificity is unknown. Each sample had two DNA replicates, roughly 0.48 ug blood or around 1.6 ug tissue. TCRdb keeps only in-frame clones here, not all; method: immunoSEQ multiplex PCR. The table has more than 55,000 clones, 60% to 85% seen once. V was pared by 4 bases and J by 6 bases, with 16 bases between. The CDR3 has 15 residues. Looked up from germline, CDR1 is SNHLY and CDR2 is FYNNEI. The data belong to a study of early stage breast cancer tumors. Study summary: The ER+/PR+/HER2- tumors included roughly 8 ductal and four lobular carcinomas. Whole-study findings and limits: Compared with adjacent normal breast, tumors showed 2.5 to 3-fold denser, more clonal T cells. Enriched TCRB sequences shared across patients were mostly commonly generated sequences.

Sequenced input: blood. This sequence was found in a person aged 25 to 39 with breast cancer. This chain joins TRBV2 and TRBJ2-1; either TRBD1 or TRBD2 may supply D (5 bases each). The CDR3 region has the DNA TGTGCCAGCAGTGGGGACGGGAACCGCTTCAATGAGCAGTTCTTC. Encoded protein: CASSGDGNRFNEQFF. Full variable domain (remainder filled in from reference TRBV2 and TRBJ2-1): EPEVTQTPSHQVTQMGQEVILRCVPISNHLYFYWYRQILGQKVEFLVSFYNNEISEKSEIFDDQFSVERPDGSNFTLKIRSTKLEDSAMYFCASSGDGNRFNEQFFGPGTRLTVL.